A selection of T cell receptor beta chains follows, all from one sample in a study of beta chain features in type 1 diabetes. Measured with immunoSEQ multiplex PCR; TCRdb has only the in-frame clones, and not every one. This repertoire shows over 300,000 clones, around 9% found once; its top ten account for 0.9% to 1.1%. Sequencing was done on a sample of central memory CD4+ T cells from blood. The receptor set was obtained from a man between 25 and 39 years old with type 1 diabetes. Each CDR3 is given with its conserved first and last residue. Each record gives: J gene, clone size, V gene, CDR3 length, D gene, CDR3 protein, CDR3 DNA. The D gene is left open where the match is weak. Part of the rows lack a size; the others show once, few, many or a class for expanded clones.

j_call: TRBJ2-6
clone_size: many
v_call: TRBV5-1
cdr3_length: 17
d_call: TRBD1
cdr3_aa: CASSDPGQASGANVLTF
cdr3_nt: TGCGCCAGCAGCGATCCGGGACAGGCTTCTGGGGCCAACGTCCTGACTTTC

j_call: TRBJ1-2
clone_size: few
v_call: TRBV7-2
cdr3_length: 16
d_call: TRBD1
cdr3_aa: CASSTGGDPASYGYTF
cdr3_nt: TGTGCCAGCAGCACAGGGGGGGACCCGGCCAGCTATGGCTACACCTTC

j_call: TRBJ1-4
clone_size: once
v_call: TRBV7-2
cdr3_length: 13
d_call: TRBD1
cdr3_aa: CASSLRTGEKLFF
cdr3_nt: TGTGCCAGCAGCTTACGGACAGGGGAAAAACTGTTTTTT

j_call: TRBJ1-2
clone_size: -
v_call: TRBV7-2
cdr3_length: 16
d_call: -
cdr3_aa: CASSLGQGTSIYGYTF
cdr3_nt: TGTGCCAGCAGCTTAGGGCAGGGGACGTCAATCTATGGCTACACCTTC

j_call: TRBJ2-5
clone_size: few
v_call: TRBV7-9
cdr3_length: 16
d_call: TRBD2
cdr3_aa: CASTPPPASGSVTQYF
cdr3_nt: TGTGCCAGCACCCCACCCCCGGCTAGCGGGTCTGTCACCCAGTACTTC

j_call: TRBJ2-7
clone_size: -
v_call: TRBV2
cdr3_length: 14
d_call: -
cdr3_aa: CASSLQGSTYEQYF
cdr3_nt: TGTGCCAGCAGTTTACAGGGTAGTACCTACGAGCAGTACTTC

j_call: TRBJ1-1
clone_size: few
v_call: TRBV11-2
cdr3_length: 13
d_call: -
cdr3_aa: CASRIQEDTEAFF
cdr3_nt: TGTGCCAGCAGGATACAGGAAGACACTGAAGCTTTCTTT

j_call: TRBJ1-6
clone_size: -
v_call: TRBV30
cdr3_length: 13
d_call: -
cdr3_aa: CAWRRKENSPLHF
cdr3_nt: TGTGCCTGGCGCAGAAAGGAGAATTCACCCCTCCACTTT

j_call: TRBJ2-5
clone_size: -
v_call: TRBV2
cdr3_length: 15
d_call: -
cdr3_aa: CASSQENWYQETQYF
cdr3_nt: TGTGCCAGCAGCCAGGAGAACTGGTACCAAGAGACCCAGTACTTC

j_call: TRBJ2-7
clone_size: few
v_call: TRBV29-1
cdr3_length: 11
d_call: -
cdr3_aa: CSVGEGYEQYF
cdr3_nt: TGCAGCGTTGGTGAAGGCTACGAGCAGTACTTC

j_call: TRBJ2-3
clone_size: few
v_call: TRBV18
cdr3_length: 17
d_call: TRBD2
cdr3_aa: CASSPQELAGGQDTQYF
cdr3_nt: TGTGCCAGCTCACCCCAGGAACTAGCGGGGGGGCAAGATACGCAGTATTTT

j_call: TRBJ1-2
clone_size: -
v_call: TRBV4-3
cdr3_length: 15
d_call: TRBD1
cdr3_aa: CASSQAHGQAYGYTF
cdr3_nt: TGCGCCAGCAGCCAAGCCCACGGACAGGCTTATGGCTACACCTTC

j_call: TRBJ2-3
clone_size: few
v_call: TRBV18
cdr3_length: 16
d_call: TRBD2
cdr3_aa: CASSLTSGIGTDTQYF
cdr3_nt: TGTGCCAGCTCACTGACTAGCGGGATAGGCACAGATACGCAGTATTTT

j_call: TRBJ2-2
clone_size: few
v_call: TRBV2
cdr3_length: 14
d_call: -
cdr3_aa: CASRGPLPTGELFF
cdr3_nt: TGTGCCAGCAGGGGACCTCTGCCCACCGGGGAGCTGTTTTTT

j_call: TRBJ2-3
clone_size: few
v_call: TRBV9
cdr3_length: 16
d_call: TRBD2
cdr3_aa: CASSPRSGGNSDTQYF
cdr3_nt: TGTGCCAGCAGCCCACGGAGCGGGGGGAACTCAGATACGCAGTATTTT

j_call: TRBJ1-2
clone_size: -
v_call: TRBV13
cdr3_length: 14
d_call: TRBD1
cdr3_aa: CASSVGQGNYGYTF
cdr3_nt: TGTGCCAGCAGCGTGGGACAGGGTAACTATGGCTACACCTTC

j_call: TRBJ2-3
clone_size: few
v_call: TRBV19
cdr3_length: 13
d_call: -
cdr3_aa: CASSIEGTDTQYF
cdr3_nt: TGTGCCAGTAGTATAGAGGGCACAGATACGCAGTATTTT

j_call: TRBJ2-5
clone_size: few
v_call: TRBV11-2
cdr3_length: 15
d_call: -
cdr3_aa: CASSLPLGGGETQYF
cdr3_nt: TGTGCCAGCAGCTTACCCCTGGGCGGGGGCGAGACCCAGTACTTC

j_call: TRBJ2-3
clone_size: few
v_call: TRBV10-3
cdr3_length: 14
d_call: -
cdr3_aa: CAISAAGATDTQYF
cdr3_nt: TGTGCCATCAGTGCGGCAGGGGCCACAGATACGCAGTATTTT

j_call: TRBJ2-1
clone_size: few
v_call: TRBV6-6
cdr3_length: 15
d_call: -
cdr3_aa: CASSYFAYEDNEQFF
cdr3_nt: TGTGCCAGCAGTTACTTCGCCTACGAGGACAATGAGCAGTTCTTC

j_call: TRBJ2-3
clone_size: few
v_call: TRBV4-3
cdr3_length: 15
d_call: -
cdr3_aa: CASSPLLQGTDTQYF
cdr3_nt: TGCGCCAGCAGCCCGCTACTCCAGGGTACAGATACGCAGTATTTT

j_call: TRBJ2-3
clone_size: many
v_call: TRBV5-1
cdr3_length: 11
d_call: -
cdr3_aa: CASSLLNTQYF
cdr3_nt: TGCGCCAGCAGCTTGCTGAATACGCAGTATTTT

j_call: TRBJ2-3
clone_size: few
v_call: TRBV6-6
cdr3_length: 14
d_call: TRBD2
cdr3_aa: CASTGTSGGQKQYF
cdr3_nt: TGTGCCAGCACCGGGACTAGCGGGGGGCAGAAGCAGTATTTT

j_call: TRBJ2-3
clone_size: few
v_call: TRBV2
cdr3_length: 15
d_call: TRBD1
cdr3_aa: CASSGGQGLADTQYF
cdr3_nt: TGTGCCAGCAGTGGGGGACAGGGGTTGGCAGATACGCAGTATTTT

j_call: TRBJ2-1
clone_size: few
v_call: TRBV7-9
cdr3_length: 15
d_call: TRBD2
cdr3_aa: CASSLRTSGSNEQFF
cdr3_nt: TGTGCCAGCAGCTTACGGACTAGCGGGTCCAATGAGCAGTTCTTC

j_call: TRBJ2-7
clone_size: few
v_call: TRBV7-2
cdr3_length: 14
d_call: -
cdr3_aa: CASSPDRVRYEQYF
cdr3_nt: TGTGCCAGCAGCCCGGACAGAGTCCGCTACGAGCAGTACTTC

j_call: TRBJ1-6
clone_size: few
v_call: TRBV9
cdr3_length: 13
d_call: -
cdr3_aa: CASGPQVDSPLHF
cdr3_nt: TGTGCCAGCGGCCCACAGGTGGATTCACCCCTCCACTTT

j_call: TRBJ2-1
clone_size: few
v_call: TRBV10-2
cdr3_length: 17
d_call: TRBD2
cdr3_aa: CASSDHLLAGAISEQFF
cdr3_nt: TGCGCCAGCAGTGACCACCTCCTAGCGGGGGCAATCAGTGAGCAGTTCTTC

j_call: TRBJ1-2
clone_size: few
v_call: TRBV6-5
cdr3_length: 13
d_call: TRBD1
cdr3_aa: CASTRTGGYGYTF
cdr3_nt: TGTGCCAGCACGCGGACAGGGGGCTATGGCTACACCTTC

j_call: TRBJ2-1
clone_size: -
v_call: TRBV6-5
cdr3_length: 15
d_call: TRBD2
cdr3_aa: CASSLGLAGYNEQFF
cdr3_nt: TGTGCCAGCAGTCTCGGACTAGCGGGGTACAATGAGCAGTTCTTC

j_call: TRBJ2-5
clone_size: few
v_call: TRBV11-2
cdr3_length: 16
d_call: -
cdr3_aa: CASSLTGQGLQETQYF
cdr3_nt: TGTGCCAGCAGCTTAACGGGGCAGGGCCTCCAAGAGACCCAGTACTTC

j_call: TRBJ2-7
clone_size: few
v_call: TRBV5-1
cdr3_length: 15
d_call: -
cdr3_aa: CASSLLGGRGYEQYF
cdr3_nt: TGCGCCAGCAGCTTGCTGGGGGGGCGCGGGTACGAGCAGTACTTC

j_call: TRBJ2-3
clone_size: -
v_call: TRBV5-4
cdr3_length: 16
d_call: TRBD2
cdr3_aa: CASSTASGGVTDTQYF
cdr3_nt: TGTGCCAGCAGCACTGCTAGCGGGGGGGTCACAGATACGCAGTATTTT

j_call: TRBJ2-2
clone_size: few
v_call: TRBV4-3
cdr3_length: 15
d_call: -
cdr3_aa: CASSQGLTTTGELFF
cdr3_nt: TGCGCCAGCAGCCAAGGGTTAACCACCACCGGGGAGCTGTTTTTT

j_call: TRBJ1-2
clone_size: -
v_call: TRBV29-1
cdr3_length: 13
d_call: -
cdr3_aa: CSVAGTAWYGYTF
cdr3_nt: TGCAGCGTCGCCGGGACGGCGTGGTATGGCTACACCTTC

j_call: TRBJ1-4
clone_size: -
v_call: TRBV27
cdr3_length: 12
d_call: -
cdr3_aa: CASSGVNEKLFF
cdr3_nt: TGTGCCTCGTCTGGGGTTAATGAAAAACTGTTTTTT

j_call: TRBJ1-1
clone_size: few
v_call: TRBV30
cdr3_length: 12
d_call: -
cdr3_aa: CAWGPANTEAFF
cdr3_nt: TGTGCCTGGGGGCCTGCGAACACTGAAGCTTTCTTT

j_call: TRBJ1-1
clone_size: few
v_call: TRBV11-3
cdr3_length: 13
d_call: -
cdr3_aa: CASSLERGAEAFF
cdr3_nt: TGTGCCAGCAGCTTAGAACGGGGGGCGGAAGCTTTCTTT

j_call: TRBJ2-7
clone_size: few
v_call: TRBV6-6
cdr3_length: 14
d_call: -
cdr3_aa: CASSYAEVSYEQYF
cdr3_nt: TGTGCCAGCAGTTACGCGGAAGTATCCTACGAGCAGTACTTC

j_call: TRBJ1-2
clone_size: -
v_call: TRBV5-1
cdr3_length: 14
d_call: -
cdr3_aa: CASSLFQINYGYTF
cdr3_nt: TGCGCCAGCAGCTTGTTCCAAATTAACTATGGCTACACCTTC

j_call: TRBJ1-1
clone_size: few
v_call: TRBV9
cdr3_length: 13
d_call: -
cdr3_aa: CASSADRNTEAFF
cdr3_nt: TGTGCCAGCAGCGCAGACAGGAACACTGAAGCTTTCTTT